The 29 T cell receptor beta chains listed next were all sequenced from one sample in a study of blood T cell repertoires in COVID-19 (TCRdb year 2020). Library method: the immunoSEQ multiplex PCR assay. TCRdb stores this immuneACCESS table with in-frame sequences only. Part of the clones is absent; in the studies checked, under half of the shortfall reflects unresolved V genes, and no reason is known for the rest. A total of tens of thousands of clones appear in this sample, around nine tenths of them only once. In total, the top ten clones hold approximately 5.3% of the sample. Sequenced input: peripheral blood. These receptor sequences come from a human donor in a cohort sampled during active COVID-19.

The CDR3 loop reads CASSLRQNSPLHF. CDR3 nucleotide sequence: TGTGCCAGCAGCCTTAGACAGAATTCACCCCTCCACTTT. This chain joins TRBV7-9 and TRBJ1-6; weak D call: TRBD1 (5 bases). The V gene lost 5 bases and the J gene lost 7 bases, with 9 bases spanning the gap. The length of the CDR3 is 13 residues. From germline, CDR1 is SEHNR and CDR2 FQNEAQ (reference sequence).

The genes are TRBV5-4 and TRBJ1-3; TRBD1 is a possible D gene (6 bases). V was cut by 3 bases and J by 0 bases, with 13 bases left in between. This CDR3 contains 16 residues. CDR1 SGHNT and CDR2 YYREEE come from the germline V gene (reference sequence). The chain's CDR3 is CASSWMDRPSGNTIYF. The CDR3 nucleotides are TGTGCCAGCAGCTGGATGGACAGACCCTCTGGAAACACCATATATTTT.

The chain combines TRBV18 with TRBJ1-3, with TRBD1 as a possible D gene (6 bases). Trimming shortened V by 3 bases and J by 0 bases, and 9 bases separated the two germline ends. CDR1 KGHSH and CDR2 LQKENI come from the germline V gene. This CDR3 has 15 amino acids. The CDR3 bases are TGTGCCAGCTCACCCGACAGGAGCTCTGGAAACACCATATATTTT. This codes for CASSPDRSSGNTIYF.

The chain couples TRBV7-2 to TRBJ1-1; 7 positions agree with TRBD1. V gave up 4 bases and J gave up 4 bases; unmatched junction bases: 6. There are 14 residues in the CDR3. CDR1 is SGHTA, CDR2 FQGNSA, per germline. In DNA, the CDR3 is TGTGCCAGCAGCTCGACTACAGGGGCCACTGAAGCTTTCTTT. Its protein product is CASSSTTGATEAFF.

The chain carries TRBV19 and TRBJ1-3; the D gene is possibly TRBD1 (6 bases). Trimming stripped 5 bases from V and 4 bases from J, with 15 bases between. The germline V gene has CDR1 LNHDA and CDR2 SQIVND (reference sequence). The CDR3 has 15 amino acids. In DNA, the CDR3 is TGTGCCAGTAGTCGCGGGGGCGCAGAGGGAAACACCATATATTTT. It is translated as CASSRGGAEGNTIYF. The full variable domain, completed using reference TRBV19 and TRBJ1-3, is DGGITQSPKYLFRKEGQNVTLSCEQNLNHDAMYWYRQDPGQGLRLIYYSQIVNDFQKGDIAEGYSVSREKKESFPLTVTSAQKNPTAFYLCASSRGGAEGNTIYFGEGSWLTVV.

The J gene is TRBJ2-7, the V gene TRBV19; maybe TRBD1 (6 bases). V was shortened by 3 bases and J by 4 bases, with 16 bases between the two germline ends. This CDR3 spans 15 amino acids. Germline V gene sequence: CDR1 LNHDA, CDR2 SQIVND (reference sequence). The CDR3 region is CASSIRSRGVYEQYF. The CDR3 DNA follows: TGTGCCAGTAGTATCAGGAGCAGGGGCGTTTACGAGCAGTACTTC.

This chain links TRBV5-5 with TRBJ1-5; unclear D gene. Germline lookup yields CDR1 SGHKS and CDR2 YYEKEE (reference sequence). V lost 0 bases, J lost 2 bases, and 9 bases lay in between. The length of the CDR3 is 15 residues. For the CDR3, the DNA is TGTGCCAGCAGCTTGGCCGCGGGTGGCAATCAGCCCCAGCATTTT. Its translation: CASSLAAGGNQPQHF.

CDR3 protein: CASSQPGTGLNTEAFF. The CDR3 DNA is TGTGCCAGCAGCCAACCCGGGACAGGGCTGAACACTGAAGCTTTCTTT. This rearrangement joins TRBV5-6 to TRBJ1-1; 9 bases fit TRBD1. CDR1 and CDR2 (germline): SGHDT, YYEEEE. The CDR3 spans 16 residues. J gave up 0 bases and V 4 bases, and 7 bases lay outside the gene matches.

The chain couples TRBV5-1 to TRBJ2-1; 8 bases map to TRBD2. This CDR3 is built from 15 residues. Germline V lookup: CDR1 SGHRS, CDR2 YFSETQ. V dropped 4 bases and J dropped 2; count of bases not matched to a gene: 5. The CDR3 nucleotides read TGCGCCAGCAGCGACGGGGGGGCTACCTACAATGAGCAGTTCTTC. Translating it yields CASSDGGATYNEQFF.

The V and J genes are TRBV6-4 and TRBJ2-7; D is uncertain. CDR1 is MRHNA, CDR2 SNTAGT, per germline. The V and J ends lost 0 bases and 2 bases respectively, with 14 bases between them. This CDR3 spans 16 amino acids. For the CDR3, the DNA is TGTGCCAGCAGTGACTCGCCGATCTTACCGGCCTACGAGCAGTACTTC. Encoded protein: CASSDSPILPAYEQYF.

In this sample, this clone turned up once. The rearrangement joins TRBV5-1 to TRBJ2-5, with D possibly TRBD1 on 6 matching bases. This CDR3 spans 13 amino acids. Trimming removed 2 bases from V and 2 bases from J, with 7 bases in between. CDR1 SGHRS and CDR2 YFSETQ come from the germline V gene. This CDR3 is CASSLQGQETQYF. In nucleotides, the CDR3 is TGCGCCAGCAGCTTACAGGGACAAGAGACCCAGTACTTC.

The chain is built from TRBV7-9 and TRBJ1-2; D remains ambiguous. The CDR3 contains 14 residues. CDR1 and CDR2 from the germline V gene are SEHNR and FQNEAQ (reference sequence). The germline V and J ends were trimmed by 1 base and 0 bases, with 6 bases remaining between them. The CDR3 DNA is TGTGCCAGCAGCTTAGGGGGAGCTAACTATGGCTACACCTTC. Translating gives CASSLGGANYGYTF.

The rearrangement uses TRBV30 and TRBJ2-7, with 8 nucleotides matching TRBD1. The CDR3 is 12 amino acids. Germline V gene data show CDR1 as GTSNPN and CDR2 as SVGIG (reference sequence). The junction had 2 bases not matched to a gene; V was cut back by 4 bases and J by 3 bases. CDR3 DNA sequence: TGTGCCTGGACCGGACAGGGCTACGAGCAGTACTTC. Protein sequence: CAWTGQGYEQYF.

V is TRBV19 and J is TRBJ2-5; 10 bases agree with TRBD2. CDR3 length: 16 residues. Per the germline V gene, CDR1 is LNHDA and CDR2 is SQIVND (reference sequence). J gave up 3 bases and V 5 bases, and 9 bases lay outside the gene matches. The CDR3 DNA reads TGTGCCAGTAGTGTTGGAGCGGGGGGGCGGGAAGAGACCCAGTACTTC. It is translated as CASSVGAGGREETQYF. The variable domain in full, with the rest retrieved from reference TRBV19 and TRBJ2-5, is DGGITQSPKYLFRKEGQNVTLSCEQNLNHDAMYWYRQDPGQGLRLIYYSQIVNDFQKGDIAEGYSVSREKKESFPLTVTSAQKNPTAFYLCASSVGAGGREETQYFGPGTRLLVL.

The chain recombines TRBV5-1 with TRBJ1-6; 12 nucleotides align to TRBD1. The germline CDR1 and CDR2 sequences are SGHRS and YFSETQ. This CDR3 comprises 16 residues. With V trimmed by 4 bases and J by 5 bases, 4 bases remained unmatched. CDR3 amino acids: CASSTGQGADNSPLHF. The CDR3, as DNA: TGCGCCAGCAGCACGGGACAGGGGGCGGATAATTCACCCCTCCACTTT.

The chain employs TRBV27 and TRBJ2-7, with 7 bases that match TRBD1. The CDR3 is 15 residues long. In germline, CDR1 is MNHEY, CDR2 SMNVEV (reference sequence). The trim removed 3 bases at V and 1 base at J, leaving 6 bases unmatched. The DNA of the CDR3 is TGTGCCAGCAGTTTTTCGTCGACAGGGTCCTACGAGCAGTACTTC. Its protein product is CASSFSSTGSYEQYF.

The chain employs TRBV19 and TRBJ2-3; D is unresolved. This CDR3 contains 12 residues. V gave up 3 bases and J gave up 5 bases, with 6 bases separating them. Germline loops: CDR1 LNHDA, CDR2 SQIVND (reference sequence). This chain's CDR3 is CASSIWRDTQYF. The CDR3 bases are TGTGCCAGTAGTATTTGGAGAGATACGCAGTATTTT.

V is TRBV5-1 and J is TRBJ2-1, with TRBD1 matching over 7 bases. CDR3 length: 11 amino acids. Germline loops: CDR1 SGHRS, CDR2 YFSETQ. Trimming at V came to 2 bases and at J to 16 bases, leaving 6 bases not matched to a gene. CDR3 loop: CASSFRDSNFF. The CDR3 nucleotides are TGCGCCAGCAGCTTCCGGGACAGCAACTTCTTC.

This chain links TRBV7-9 with TRBJ1-1, with 8 bases lining up with TRBD1. The CDR3 sequence is 13 residues long. J lost 8 bases, V lost 5 bases, and 7 bases had no gene match. Germline values: CDR1 SEHNR, CDR2 FQNEAQ (reference sequence). Written as DNA, the CDR3 is TGTGCCAGCAGCGAAAGAAGGGACAGGGAAGCTTTCTTT. Residues: CASSERRDREAFF.

This clone is a singleton in its sample. The chain uses TRBV14 and TRBJ1-5; D is possibly TRBD1 (6 bases). CDR1 and CDR2 from the germline V gene are SGHDN and FVKESK. V lost 1 base to trimming and J lost 3 bases, with 10 bases between them. This CDR3 is 15 amino acids long. Written as DNA, the CDR3 is TGTGCCAGCAGCCAAGGTACAGGGCCCAATCAGCCCCAGCATTTT. As protein: CASSQGTGPNQPQHF.

This chain links TRBV14 with TRBJ2-7, with 7 bases aligning to TRBD1. CDR1 and CDR2 (germline): SGHDN, FVKESK. The CDR3 contains 18 residues. J was trimmed by 2 bases and V by 3 bases; bases with no gene match: 16. CDR3: CASSQAIPTGTAAYEQYF. In DNA form, the CDR3 reads TGTGCCAGCAGCCAGGCGATCCCTACCGGGACAGCGGCCTACGAGCAGTACTTC.

This chain uses TRBV5-1 with TRBJ2-3; the D is unclear. The CDR3 runs 15 residues. Germline V CDR1 and CDR2: SGHRS, YFSETQ. V lost 4 bases and J 2 bases, leaving 14 bases between the germline ends. The CDR3 protein is CASSPLPFPTDTQYF. As DNA, the CDR3 is TGCGCCAGCAGCCCACTACCTTTTCCCACAGATACGCAGTATTTT.

This CDR3 is CASSVQGTLSTDTQYF. The CDR3 bases are TGTGCCAGCAGTGTACAGGGGACTCTATCCACAGATACGCAGTATTTT. The chain employs TRBV27 and TRBJ2-3; possible D gene TRBD1, 7 bases. The CDR3 has 16 amino acids. Germline CDR1 reads MNHEY; CDR2 reads SMNVEV (reference sequence). The V and J ends lost 5 bases and 2 bases respectively, with 17 bases between them.

V is TRBV9 and J is TRBJ1-1, with 7 bases identical to TRBD1. The J segment lost 4 bases and the V segment lost 0 bases, leaving 3 bases of the junction unmatched. The CDR3 is 14 residues long. Looked up from germline, CDR1 is SGDLS and CDR2 is YYNGEE. The CDR3 DNA sequence: TGTGCCAGCAGCGTAGACGCAGGGGGCACTGAAGCTTTCTTT. Translation gives CASSVDAGGTEAFF.

In its sample, this clone was seen once. The V gene is TRBV4-2, the J gene TRBJ2-6, with D hard to call. Germline CDR1 and CDR2: LGHNA and YNFKEQ. V dropped 7 bases and J dropped 0 bases, with 4 bases sitting between them. This CDR3 has 13 amino acids. Here the CDR3 reads CASTSSGANVLTF. CDR3 sequence (DNA): TGTGCCAGCACTAGCTCTGGGGCCAACGTCCTGACTTTC.

The V call is TRBV5-8, the J call TRBJ2-5, with 11 bases lining up with TRBD1. This CDR3 comprises 18 residues. Germline CDR1 is SGHTS and CDR2 is YDEGEE. J was trimmed by 2 bases and V by 0 bases; bases with no gene match: 9. This chain's CDR3 is CASSLGIKDRGPQETQYF. The DNA of the CDR3 is TGTGCCAGCAGCTTGGGGATCAAGGACAGGGGGCCTCAAGAGACCCAGTACTTC.

This chain joins TRBV5-1 and TRBJ1-1; weak D call: TRBD1 (5 bases). V was trimmed by 7 bases and J by 0 bases, leaving 7 bases between them. The CDR3 totals 12 residues. From germline, CDR1 is SGHRS and CDR2 YFSETQ. The CDR3 region has the DNA TGCGCCAGCGGGGCTGTGAACACTGAAGCTTTCTTT. The encoded protein is CASGAVNTEAFF.

In this sample, this clone turned up once. The genes are TRBV7-8 and TRBJ1-4; 11 nucleotides agree with TRBD1. There are 17 residues in the CDR3. Germline V gene lookup returns CDR1 SGHVS and CDR2 FQNEAQ. Trimming cost V 5 bases and J 4 bases; bases outside gene matches: 9. The chain's CDR3 is CASSAEDRGHYNEKLFF. CDR3 DNA: TGTGCCAGCAGCGCCGAGGACAGGGGGCATTATAATGAAAAACTGTTTTTT.

The chain couples TRBV7-2 to TRBJ1-3, with D possibly being TRBD1 (5 bases). V dropped 1 base and J dropped 0 bases, with 10 bases sitting between them. The germline V gene has CDR1 SGHTA and CDR2 FQGNSA. CDR3 length: 16 residues. CDR3 loop: CASSLVGDYSGNTIYF. The DNA of the CDR3 is TGTGCCAGCAGCTTAGTCGGGGACTACTCTGGAAACACCATATATTTT.